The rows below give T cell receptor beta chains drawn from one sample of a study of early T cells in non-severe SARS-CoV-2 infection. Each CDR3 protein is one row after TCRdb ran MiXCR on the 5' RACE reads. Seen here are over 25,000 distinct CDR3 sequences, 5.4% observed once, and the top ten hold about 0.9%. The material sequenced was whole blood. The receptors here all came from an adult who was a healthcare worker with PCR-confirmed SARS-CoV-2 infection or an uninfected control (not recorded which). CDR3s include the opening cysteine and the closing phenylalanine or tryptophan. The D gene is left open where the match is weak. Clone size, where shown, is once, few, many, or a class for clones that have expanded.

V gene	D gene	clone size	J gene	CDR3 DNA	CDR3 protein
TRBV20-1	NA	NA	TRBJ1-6	TGCAGTGCTAGACAGGGGAATTCACCCCTCCACTTT	CSARQGNSPLHF
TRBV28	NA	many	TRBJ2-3	TGTGCCAGCAGGCCCCCTGACAGGAGCACAGATACGCAGTATTTT	CASRPPDRSTDTQYF
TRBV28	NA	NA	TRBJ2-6	TGTGCCAGCAGTTTCGGTCTTTGGCGTTCCGGGGCCAACGTCCTGACTTTC	CASSFGLWRSGANVLTF
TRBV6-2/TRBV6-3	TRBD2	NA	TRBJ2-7	TGTGCCAGCAGTTACGGAGTAGCGGGGACCTACGAGCAGTACTTC	CASSYGVAGTYEQYF
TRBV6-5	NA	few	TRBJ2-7	TGTGCCAGCAGTTACTCCCCCTCCTACGAGCAGTACTTC	CASSYSPSYEQYF
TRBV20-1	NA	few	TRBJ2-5	TGCAGTGCTATACAGGGGACTGGAGAGACCCAGTACTTC	CSAIQGTGETQYF
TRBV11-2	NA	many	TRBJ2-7	TGTGCCAGCACCTCCCCGGGACTCCTCTCTGAAGAGCAGTACTTC	CASTSPGLLSEEQYF
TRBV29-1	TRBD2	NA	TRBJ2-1	TGCAGCGTCCCTTTTAGCGGGGGCCTCTCCTACAATGAGCAGTTCTTC	CSVPFSGGLSYNEQFF
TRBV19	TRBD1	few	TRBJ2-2	TGTGCCAGTACCCTAGGGATATTCGGACAGGGCCCCACCGGGGAGCTGTTTTTT	CASTLGIFGQGPTGELFF
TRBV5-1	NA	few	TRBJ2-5	TGCGCCAGCAGCGGGCGGGGAGAAGAGACCCAGTACTTC	CASSGRGEETQYF
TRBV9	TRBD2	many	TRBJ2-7	TGTGCCAGCAGCCCCTTTAGCGGGCTACCCTACGAGCAGTACTTC	CASSPFSGLPYEQYF
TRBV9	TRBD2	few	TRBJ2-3	TGTGCCAGCAGCGTTCATAGCGGGGGCAGTACGCAGTATTTT	CASSVHSGGSTQYF
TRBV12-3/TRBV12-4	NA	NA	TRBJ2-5	TGTGCCAGCAGTTCAAGAGAGACCCAGTACTTC	CASSSRETQYF
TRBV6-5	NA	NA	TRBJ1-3	TGTGCCAGCAGCTCCCTTGGGGCCGGAGGAAACACCATATATTTT	CASSSLGAGGNTIYF
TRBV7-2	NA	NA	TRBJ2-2	TGTGCCAGCAGCTTAGTTTCTGGCAGACCCACCGGGGAGCTGTTTTTT	CASSLVSGRPTGELFF
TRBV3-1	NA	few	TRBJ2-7	TGTGCCAGCAGCCTGACGGCGACAGCCTACGAGCAGTACTTC	CASSLTATAYEQYF
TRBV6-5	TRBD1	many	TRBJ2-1	TGTGCCAGCAGTTACTCAGACAGGGCGGGCGATGAGCAGTTCTTC	CASSYSDRAGDEQFF
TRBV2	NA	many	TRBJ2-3	TGTGCCAGTCGGGGTGTAAGAGTTGCGCAGTATTTT	CASRGVRVAQYF
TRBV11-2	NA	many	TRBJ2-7	TGTGCCAGCAGCTTATCCCCGGGGACCTACGAGCAGTACTTC	CASSLSPGTYEQYF
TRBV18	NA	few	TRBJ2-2	TGTGCCAGCTCACCACCTTCGTTACGGGATAAAAGCGGGGAGCTGTTTTTT	CASSPPSLRDKSGELFF
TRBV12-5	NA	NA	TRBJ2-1	TGTGCTAGTGTCGAAACACCCGACAATGAGCAGTTCTTC	CASVETPDNEQFF
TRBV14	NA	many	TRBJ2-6	TGTGCCAGCAGCCGAGGTTACAGGGCTGGGGCCAACGTCCTGACTTTC	CASSRGYRAGANVLTF
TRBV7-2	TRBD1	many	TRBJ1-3	TGTGCCAGCAGCTTAGATACAGGGGGGTATAATCTTCGTGGAAACACCATATATTTT	CASSLDTGGYNLRGNTIYF
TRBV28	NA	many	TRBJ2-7	TGTGCCAGCAGCAAACGGGGGCAGGACTACGAGCAGTACTTC	CASSKRGQDYEQYF
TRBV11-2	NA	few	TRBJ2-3	TGTGCCAGCAGCTTATTGAGGGCAGATACGCAGTATTTT	CASSLLRADTQYF
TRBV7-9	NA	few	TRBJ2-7	TGTGCCAGCAGCTTAGGGGGCCGGGACAAGTACGAGCAGTACTTC	CASSLGGRDKYEQYF
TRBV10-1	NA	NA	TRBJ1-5	TGCGCCAGCAGCCAAAATAGCAATCAGCCCCAGCATTTT	CASSQNSNQPQHF
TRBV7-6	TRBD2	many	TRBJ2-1	TGTGCCAGCAGCGGACTAGCTGCCTATGAGCAGTTCTTC	CASSGLAAYEQFF
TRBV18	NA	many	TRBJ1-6	TGTGCCAGCTCGGAAACATATAATTCACCCCTCCACTTT	CASSETYNSPLHF
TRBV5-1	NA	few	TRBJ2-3	TGCGCCAGCAGCATCAGACAAAGCACAGATACGCAGTATTTT	CASSIRQSTDTQYF
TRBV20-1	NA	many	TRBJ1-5	TGCAGTGCTATTCCCTTAGATATCAATCAGCCCCAGCATTTT	CSAIPLDINQPQHF
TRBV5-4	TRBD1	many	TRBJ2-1	TGTGCCAGTCAGGGACAGGGGGGATCTGAGCAGTTCTTC	CASQGQGGSEQFF
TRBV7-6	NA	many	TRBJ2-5	TGTGCCAGCAGCGTAGACGGATGGGAGACCCAGTACTTC	CASSVDGWETQYF
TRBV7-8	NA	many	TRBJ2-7	TGTGCCAGCAGCCGCTCACCGTGGGTCCCCTCCTTC	CASSRSPWVPSF
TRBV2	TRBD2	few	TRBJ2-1	TGTGCCAGCAGTGATCCCGGGACTAGCGTAGTGCACAATGAGCAGTTCTTC	CASSDPGTSVVHNEQFF
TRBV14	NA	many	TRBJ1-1	TGTGCCAGCAGCCACTCGATGAACACTGAAGCTTTCTTT	CASSHSMNTEAFF
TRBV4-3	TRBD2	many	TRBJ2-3	TGCGCCAGCAGCCAAGATCTAGGCGGGGGGATCACAGATACGCAGTATTTT	CASSQDLGGGITDTQYF
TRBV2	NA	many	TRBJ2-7	TGTGCCAGCGCGTCGACAGGATTCTACGAGCAGTACTTC	CASASTGFYEQYF
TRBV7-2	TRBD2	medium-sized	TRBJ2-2	TGTGCCAGCAGACCAGCATCGACTAGCGGGAGCGGGGAGCTGTTTTTT	CASRPASTSGSGELFF
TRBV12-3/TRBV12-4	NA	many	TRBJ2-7	TGTGCCAGCAGCCTCGCACCCCTGAACGAGCAGTACTTC	CASSLAPLNEQYF
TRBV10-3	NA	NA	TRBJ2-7	TGTGCCATCAACGGCGGGCCCGAGCAGTACTTC	CAINGGPEQYF
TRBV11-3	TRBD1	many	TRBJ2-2	TGTGCCAGCAGCTTAGCCCCCGACAGGGCCACCGGGGAGCTGTTTTTT	CASSLAPDRATGELFF
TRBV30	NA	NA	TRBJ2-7	TGTGCCTGGAGCGTATGGGGGGCCTACGAGCAGTACTTC	CAWSVWGAYEQYF
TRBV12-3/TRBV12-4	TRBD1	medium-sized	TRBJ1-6	TGTGCCAGCAGTTTAGTAGGGACAGGGGGCTCACCCCTCCACTTT	CASSLVGTGGSPLHF
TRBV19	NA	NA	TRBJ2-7	TGTGCCAGTAGTATCCATCCCTACGAGCAGTACTTC	CASSIHPYEQYF
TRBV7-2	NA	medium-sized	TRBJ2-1	TGTGCCAGCAGCTCCCGAAATGAGCAGTTCTTC	CASSSRNEQFF
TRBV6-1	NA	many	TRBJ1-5	TGTGCCAGCACCCTGGACAGAAATCAGCCCCAGCATTTT	CASTLDRNQPQHF
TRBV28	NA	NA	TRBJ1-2	TGTGCCAGCAGTTTAGGGCCCTATGGCTACACCTTC	CASSLGPYGYTF
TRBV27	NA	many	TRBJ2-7	TGTGCTACAAGCAGTTACAGAGAGGTAGCCGAGCAGTACTTC	CATSSYREVAEQYF
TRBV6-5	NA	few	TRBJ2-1	TGTGCCAGCAACAAAGGGACGAACTCTTACAATGAGCAGTTCTTC	CASNKGTNSYNEQFF
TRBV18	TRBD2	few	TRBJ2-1	TGTGCCAGCTCACTTTCCGGGACTACTTACAATGAGCAGTTCTTC	CASSLSGTTYNEQFF